This T cell receptor beta chain was retrieved from a study of shared clonotypes between healthy human individuals. Some clones are missing from TCRdb's copy, which holds only in-frame ones; the method was immunoSEQ multiplex PCR. The sample lists 1,500,000 or so clones; around 97% were seen once. V was shortened by 8 bases and J by 1 base, with 13 bases between the two germline ends. CDR1 and CDR2 (germline): SQVTM, ANQGSEA. There are 13 residues in the CDR3. This chain joins TRBV29-1 and TRBJ2-3, with TRBD1 as a possible D gene (5 bases). The sample comprised naive CD4+ T cells sorted from blood. Subset indicated: CD45RA+ positively selected. This TCR derives from a young man in good health. The CDR3 loop is CSLDNPGTDTQYF. In DNA, the CDR3 is TGCAGCTTGGACAATCCGGGCACAGATACGCAGTATTTT.